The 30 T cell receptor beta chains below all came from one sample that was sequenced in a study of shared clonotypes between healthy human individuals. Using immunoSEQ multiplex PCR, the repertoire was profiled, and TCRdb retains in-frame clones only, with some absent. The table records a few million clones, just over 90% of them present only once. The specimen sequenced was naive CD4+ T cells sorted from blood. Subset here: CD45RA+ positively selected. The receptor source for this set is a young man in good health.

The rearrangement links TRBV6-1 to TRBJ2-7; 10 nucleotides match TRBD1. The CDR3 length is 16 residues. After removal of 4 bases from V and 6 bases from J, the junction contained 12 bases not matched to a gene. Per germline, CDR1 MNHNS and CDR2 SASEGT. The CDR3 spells CASSGGQGGPFGEQYF. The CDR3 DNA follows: TGTGCCAGCAGTGGAGGACAGGGGGGCCCCTTTGGCGAGCAGTACTTC.

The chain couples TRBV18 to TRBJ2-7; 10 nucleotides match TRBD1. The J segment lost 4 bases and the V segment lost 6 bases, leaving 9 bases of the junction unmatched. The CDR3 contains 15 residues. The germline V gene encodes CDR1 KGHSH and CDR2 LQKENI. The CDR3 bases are TGTGCCAGCTCCTCTTTCGGGACAGGGGTTTACGAGCAGTACTTC. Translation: CASSSFGTGVYEQYF.

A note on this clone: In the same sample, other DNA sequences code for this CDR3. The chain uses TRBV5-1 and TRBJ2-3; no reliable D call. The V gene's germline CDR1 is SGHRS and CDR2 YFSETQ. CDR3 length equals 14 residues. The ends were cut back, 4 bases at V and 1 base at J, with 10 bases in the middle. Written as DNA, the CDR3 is TGCGCCAGCAGCCCAAGTGGGGGCACAGATACGCAGTATTTT. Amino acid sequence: CASSPSGGTDTQYF.

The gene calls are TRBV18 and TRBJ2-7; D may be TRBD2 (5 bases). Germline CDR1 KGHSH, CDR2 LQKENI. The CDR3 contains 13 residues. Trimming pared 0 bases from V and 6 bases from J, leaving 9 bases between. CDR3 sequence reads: CASSPPGSGEQYF. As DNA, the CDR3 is TGTGCCAGCTCACCACCAGGCAGCGGCGAGCAGTACTTC.

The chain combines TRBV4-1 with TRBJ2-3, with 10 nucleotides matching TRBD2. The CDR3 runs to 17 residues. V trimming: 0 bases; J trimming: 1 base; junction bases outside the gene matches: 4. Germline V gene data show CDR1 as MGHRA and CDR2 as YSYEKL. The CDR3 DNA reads TGCGCCAGCAGCCAAGATATTGGACTAGCGGGCACAGATACGCAGTATTTT. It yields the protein CASSQDIGLAGTDTQYF.

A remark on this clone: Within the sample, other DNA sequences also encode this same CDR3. The DNA of the CDR3 is TGTGCCAGCAGCGTAGAGGAAACTTCTAGGGATACCATATATTTT. Translating it yields CASSVEETSRDTIYF. The chain joins TRBV9 to TRBJ1-3, with D unresolved. CDR1 and CDR2 from the germline V gene are SGDLS and YYNGEE. Trimming stripped 0 bases from V and 10 bases from J, with 17 bases between. This CDR3 comprises 15 residues.

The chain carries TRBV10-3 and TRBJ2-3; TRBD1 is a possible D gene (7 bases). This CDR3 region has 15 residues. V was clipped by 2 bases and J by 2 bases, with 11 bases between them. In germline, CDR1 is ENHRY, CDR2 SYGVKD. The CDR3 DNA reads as TGTGCCATCAGTGAGGCGGGACAGTCCACAGATACGCAGTATTTT. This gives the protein CAISEAGQSTDTQYF.

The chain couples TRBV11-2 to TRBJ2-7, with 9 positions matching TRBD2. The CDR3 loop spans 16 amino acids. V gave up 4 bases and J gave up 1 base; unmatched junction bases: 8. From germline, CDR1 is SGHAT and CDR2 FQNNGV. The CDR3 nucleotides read TGTGCCAGCAGCTCCGAGACTAGCGGAAATTCCTACGAGCAGTACTTC. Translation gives CASSSETSGNSYEQYF.

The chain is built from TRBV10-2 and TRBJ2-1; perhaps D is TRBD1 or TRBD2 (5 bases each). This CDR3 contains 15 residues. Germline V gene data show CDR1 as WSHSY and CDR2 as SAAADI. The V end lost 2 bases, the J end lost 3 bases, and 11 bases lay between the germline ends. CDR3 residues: CASSEAGTDYNEQFF. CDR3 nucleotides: TGCGCCAGCAGTGAGGCCGGGACGGACTACAATGAGCAGTTCTTC.

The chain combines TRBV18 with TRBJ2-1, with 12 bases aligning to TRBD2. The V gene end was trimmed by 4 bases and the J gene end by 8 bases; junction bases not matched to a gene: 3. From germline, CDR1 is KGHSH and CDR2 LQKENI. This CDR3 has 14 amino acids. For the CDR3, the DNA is TGTGCCAGCTCACGGACTAGCGGGGTGGATGAGCAGTTCTTC. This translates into CASSRTSGVDEQFF. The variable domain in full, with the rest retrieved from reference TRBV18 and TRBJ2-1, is NAGVMQNPRHLVRRRGQEARLRCSPMKGHSHVYWYRQLPEEGLKFMVYLQKENIIDESGMPKERFSAEFPKEGPSILRIQQVVRGDSAAYFCASSRTSGVDEQFFGPGTRLTVL.

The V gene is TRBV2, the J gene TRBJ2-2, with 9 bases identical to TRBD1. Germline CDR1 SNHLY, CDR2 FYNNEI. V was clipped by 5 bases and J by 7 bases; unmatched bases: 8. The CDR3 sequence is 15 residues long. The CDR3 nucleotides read TGTGCCAGCAGTAGGGACAGGGAACGGGACGGGGAGCTGTTTTTT. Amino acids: CASSRDRERDGELFF.

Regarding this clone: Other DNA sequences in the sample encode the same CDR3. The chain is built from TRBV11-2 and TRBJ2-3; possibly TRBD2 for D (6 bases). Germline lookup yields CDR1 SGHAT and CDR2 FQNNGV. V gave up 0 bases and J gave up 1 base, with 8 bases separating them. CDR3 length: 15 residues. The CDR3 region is CASSLDGTGTDTQYF. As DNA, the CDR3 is TGTGCCAGCAGCTTAGACGGGACTGGCACAGATACGCAGTATTTT.

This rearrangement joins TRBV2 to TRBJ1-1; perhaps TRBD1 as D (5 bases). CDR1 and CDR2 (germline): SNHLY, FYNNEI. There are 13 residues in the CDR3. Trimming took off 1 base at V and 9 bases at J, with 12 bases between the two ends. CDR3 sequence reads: CASSEDSGTKAFF. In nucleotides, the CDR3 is TGTGCCAGCAGTGAAGATTCAGGGACTAAAGCTTTCTTT.

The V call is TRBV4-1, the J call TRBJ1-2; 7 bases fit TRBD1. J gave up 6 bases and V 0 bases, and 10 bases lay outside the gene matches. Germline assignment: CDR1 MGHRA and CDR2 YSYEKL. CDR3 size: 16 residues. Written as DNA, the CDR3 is TGCGCCAGCAGCCAAGATAGCTATCGGGACAGAGATGGCTACACCTTC. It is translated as CASSQDSYRDRDGYTF.

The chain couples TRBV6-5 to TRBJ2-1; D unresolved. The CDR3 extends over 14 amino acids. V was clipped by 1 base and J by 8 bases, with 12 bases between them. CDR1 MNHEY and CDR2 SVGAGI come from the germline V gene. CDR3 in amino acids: CASSYLHRLDEQFF. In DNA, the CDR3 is TGTGCCAGCAGTTACTTACATCGTCTGGATGAGCAGTTCTTC.

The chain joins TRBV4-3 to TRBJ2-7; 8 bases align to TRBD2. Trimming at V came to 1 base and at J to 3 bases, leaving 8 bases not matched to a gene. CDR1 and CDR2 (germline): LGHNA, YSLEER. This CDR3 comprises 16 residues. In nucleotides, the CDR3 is TGCGCCAGCAGCCAAGGACTCGGGGGGGTACTCTACGAGCAGTACTTC. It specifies CASSQGLGGVLYEQYF.

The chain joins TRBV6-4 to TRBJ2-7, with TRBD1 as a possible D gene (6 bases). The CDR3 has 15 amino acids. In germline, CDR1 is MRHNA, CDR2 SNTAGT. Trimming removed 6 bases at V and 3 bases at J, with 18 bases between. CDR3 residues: CASRPPWAGVYEQYF. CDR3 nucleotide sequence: TGTGCCAGCAGGCCTCCTTGGGCAGGGGTCTACGAGCAGTACTTC.

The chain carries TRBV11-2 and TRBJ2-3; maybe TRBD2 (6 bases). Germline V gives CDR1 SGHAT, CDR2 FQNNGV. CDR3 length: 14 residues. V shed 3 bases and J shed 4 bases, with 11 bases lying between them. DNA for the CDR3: TGTGCCAGCAGCTTTGGCGGGGTTCCAGATACGCAGTATTTT. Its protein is CASSFGGVPDTQYF. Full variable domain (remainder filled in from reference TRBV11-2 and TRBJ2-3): EAGVAQSPRYKIIEKRQSVAFWCNPISGHATLYWYQQILGQGPKLLIQFQNNGVVDDSQLPKDRFSAERLKGVDSTLKIQPAKLEDSAVYLCASSFGGVPDTQYFGPGTRLTVL.

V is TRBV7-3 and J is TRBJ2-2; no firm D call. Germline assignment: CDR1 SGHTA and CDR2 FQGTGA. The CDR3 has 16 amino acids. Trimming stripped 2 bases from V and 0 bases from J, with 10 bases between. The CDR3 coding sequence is TGTGCCAGCAGCTTATACGCAGACCCGAACACCGGGGAGCTGTTTTTT. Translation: CASSLYADPNTGELFF.

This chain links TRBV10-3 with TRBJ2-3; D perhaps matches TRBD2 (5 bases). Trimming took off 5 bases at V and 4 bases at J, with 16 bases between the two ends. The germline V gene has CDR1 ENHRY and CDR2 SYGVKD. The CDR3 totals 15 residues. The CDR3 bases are TGTGCCATCAGTAACCTAGATTTGGAGGCAGATACGCAGTATTTT. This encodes CAISNLDLEADTQYF.

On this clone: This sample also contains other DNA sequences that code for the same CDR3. The CDR3 is CASSFSSSYEQYF. The CDR3 bases are TGCGCCAGCAGCTTCTCTAGCTCGTACGAGCAGTACTTC. This chain joins TRBV5-1 and TRBJ2-7, with a tentative D call TRBD2 (5 bases). Trimming removed 2 bases from V and 4 bases from J, with 10 bases in between. The CDR3 totals 13 residues. Germline V gene data show CDR1 as SGHRS and CDR2 as YFSETQ.

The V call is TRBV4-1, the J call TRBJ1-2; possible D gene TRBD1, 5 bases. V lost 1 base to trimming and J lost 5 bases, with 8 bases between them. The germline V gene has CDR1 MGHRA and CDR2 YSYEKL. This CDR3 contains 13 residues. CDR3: CASSQVKGYGYTF. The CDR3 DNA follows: TGCGCCAGCAGCCAAGTGAAGGGGTATGGCTACACCTTC.

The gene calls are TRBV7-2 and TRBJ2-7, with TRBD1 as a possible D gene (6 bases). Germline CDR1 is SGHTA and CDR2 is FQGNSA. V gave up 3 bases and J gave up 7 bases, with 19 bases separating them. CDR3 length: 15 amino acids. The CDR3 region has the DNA TGTGCCAGCAGCTTCTATGGGGGCCCCTACGAAGAGCAGTACTTC. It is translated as CASSFYGGPYEEQYF.

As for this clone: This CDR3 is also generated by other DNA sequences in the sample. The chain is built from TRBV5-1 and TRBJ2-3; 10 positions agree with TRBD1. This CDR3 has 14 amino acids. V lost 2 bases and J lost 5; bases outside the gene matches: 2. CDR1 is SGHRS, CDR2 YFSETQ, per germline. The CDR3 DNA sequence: TGCGCCAGCAGCTTAGGACAGGGGGGAGATACGCAGTATTTT. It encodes CASSLGQGGDTQYF.

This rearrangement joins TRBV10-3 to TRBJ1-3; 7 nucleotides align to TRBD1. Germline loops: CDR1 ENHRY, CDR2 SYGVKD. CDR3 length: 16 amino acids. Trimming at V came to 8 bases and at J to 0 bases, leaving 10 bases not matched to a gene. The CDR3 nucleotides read TGTGCCATCGGGGAACCGGGACAGATCTCTGGAAACACCATATATTTT. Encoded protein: CAIGEPGQISGNTIYF.

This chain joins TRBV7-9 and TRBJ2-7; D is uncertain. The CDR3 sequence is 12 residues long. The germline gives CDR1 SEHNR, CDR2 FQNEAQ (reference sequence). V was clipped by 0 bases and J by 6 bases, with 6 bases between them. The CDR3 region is CASSLAWAEQYF. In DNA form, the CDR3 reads TGTGCCAGCAGCTTAGCCTGGGCCGAGCAGTACTTC.

CDR3 protein: CASSSDTTSGRHQETQYF. In DNA form, the CDR3 reads TGTGCCAGCAGTTCCGATACGACTAGCGGGAGACACCAAGAGACCCAGTACTTC. V is TRBV27 and J is TRBJ2-5; TRBD2 matches at 12 bases. In germline, CDR1 is MNHEY, CDR2 SMNVEV (reference sequence). V gave up 4 bases and J gave up 0 bases; unmatched junction bases: 9. This CDR3 contains 18 residues.

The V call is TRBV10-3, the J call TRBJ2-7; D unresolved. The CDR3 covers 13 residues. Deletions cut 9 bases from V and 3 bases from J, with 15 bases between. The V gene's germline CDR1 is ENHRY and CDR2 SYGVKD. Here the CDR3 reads CAITWDPYYEQYF. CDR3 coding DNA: TGTGCCATAACCTGGGATCCCTACTACGAGCAGTACTTC.

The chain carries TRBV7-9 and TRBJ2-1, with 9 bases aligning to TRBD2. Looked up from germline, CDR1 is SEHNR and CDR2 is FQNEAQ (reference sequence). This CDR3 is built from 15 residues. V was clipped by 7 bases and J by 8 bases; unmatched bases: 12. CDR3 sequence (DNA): TGTGCCAGCACCCTCGTGCGGGGGGGCACAGATGAGCAGTTCTTC. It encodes CASTLVRGGTDEQFF.

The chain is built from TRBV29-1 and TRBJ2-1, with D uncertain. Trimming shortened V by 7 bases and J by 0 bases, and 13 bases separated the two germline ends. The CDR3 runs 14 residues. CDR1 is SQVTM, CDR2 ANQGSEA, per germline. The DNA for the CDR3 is TGCAGCGCCGGCCTAGAGAGCTCCTACAATGAGCAGTTCTTC. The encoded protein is CSAGLESSYNEQFF.